Below, 20 T cell receptor beta chains from the same sample are listed, as sequenced in a study of shared clonotypes between healthy human individuals. Profiled with immunoSEQ multiplex PCR; TCRdb holds only in-frame clones, not every one. The sample shows around 600,000 clones, more than 95% of them seen only once. Sequenced input: naive CD4+ T cells sorted from blood. As to subset: CD45RA+ positively selected. Every receptor here comes from a woman aged 30 to 39 in good health.

The chain links TRBV7-9 to TRBJ1-3; D ambiguous. This CDR3 spans 13 amino acids. Per germline, CDR1 SEHNR and CDR2 FQNEAQ (reference sequence). Trimming took off 1 base at V and 4 bases at J, with 5 bases between the two ends. The CDR3: CASSLVAGNTIYF. DNA of the CDR3: TGTGCCAGCAGCTTAGTAGCAGGAAACACCATATATTTT.

CDR3 residues: CASSPRRDRQETQYF. In nucleotides, the CDR3 is TGTGCCAGCAGCCCGCGGCGAGACAGGCAAGAGACCCAGTACTTC. The chain joins TRBV9 to TRBJ2-5; D possibly corresponds to TRBD1 (6 bases). CDR3 size: 15 residues. The V end was cut by 4 bases, the J end by 2 bases, with 15 bases between. Germline V gene data show CDR1 as SGDLS and CDR2 as YYNGEE. Full variable domain (outside the CDR3, taken from reference TRBV9 and TRBJ2-5): DSGVTQTPKHLITATGQRVTLRCSPRSGDLSVYWYQQSLDQGLQFLIQYYNGEERAKGNILERFSAQQFPDLHSELNLSSLELGDSALYFCASSPRRDRQETQYFGPGTRLLVL.

V usage is TRBV18 and J usage is TRBJ2-7; TRBD2 matches 7 bases. The CDR3 has 13 residues. The V gene end was trimmed by 3 bases and the J gene end by 6 bases; junction bases not matched to a gene: 5. Germline V lookup: CDR1 KGHSH, CDR2 LQKENI. The CDR3: CASSPRELSEQYF. Here the CDR3 DNA reads TGTGCCAGCTCACCGCGGGAGTTATCCGAGCAGTACTTC.

The gene calls are TRBV19 and TRBJ2-1, with TRBD1 matching 10 bases. The germline V gene has CDR1 LNHDA and CDR2 SQIVND (reference sequence). The CDR3 is made up of 15 amino acids. V was clipped by 6 bases and J by 8 bases; unmatched bases: 10. CDR3 region: CASRGRDRGVHEQFF. The CDR3 DNA reads TGTGCCAGTAGGGGGAGGGACAGGGGTGTTCATGAGCAGTTCTTC.

This CDR3 is CASTRTLGYGYTF. The CDR3 DNA reads as TGTGCCAGCACCAGGACCCTGGGGTATGGCTACACCTTC. The rearrangement uses TRBV9 and TRBJ1-2; D not certain. Trimming took off 6 bases at V and 5 bases at J, with 14 bases between the two ends. Germline V gene lookup returns CDR1 SGDLS and CDR2 YYNGEE. This CDR3 is 13 amino acids long.

The chain is built from TRBV5-4 and TRBJ1-1, with D unresolved. The CDR3 totals 17 residues. Per germline, CDR1 SGHNT and CDR2 YYREEE (reference sequence). V was pared by 3 bases and J by 0 bases, with 18 bases between. CDR3 bases: TGTGCCAGCAGCTCACGCCTCTCGGGAGCTTTGAACACTGAAGCTTTCTTT. As protein: CASSSRLSGALNTEAFF.

The chain carries TRBV11-2 and TRBJ2-4, with D possibly TRBD2 on 5 matching bases. This CDR3 region has 16 residues. V was trimmed by 5 bases and J by 0 bases, leaving 14 bases between them. From germline, CDR1 is SGHAT and CDR2 FQNNGV. The CDR3 bases are TGTGCCAGCAGCACCACCTTGGGAGTAGCCAAAAACATTCAGTACTTC. Its translation is CASSTTLGVAKNIQYF.

V is TRBV25-1 and J is TRBJ1-1; the D gene is possibly TRBD1 (6 bases). Trimming cost V 6 bases and J 6 bases, with 14 bases left between them. The CDR3 loop spans 13 amino acids. Germline assignment: CDR1 MGHDK and CDR2 SYGVNS. DNA of the CDR3: TGTGCCAGCAGAGTCACAGGGTTCTCTGAAGCTTTCTTT. This encodes CASRVTGFSEAFF. Full variable domain (outside the CDR3, taken from reference TRBV25-1 and TRBJ1-1): EADIYQTPRYLVIGTGKKITLECSQTMGHDKMYWYQQDPGMELHLIHYSYGVNSTEKGDLSSESTVSRIRTEHFPLTLESARPSHTSQYLCASRVTGFSEAFFGQGTRLTVV.

The J gene is TRBJ1-2, the V gene TRBV6-5; 7 bases align to TRBD1. Germline CDR1 and CDR2: MNHEY and SVGAGI. The length of the CDR3 is 14 residues. The trim removed 5 bases at V and 4 bases at J, leaving 7 bases unmatched. The CDR3 sequence: CASSVDRTGYGYTF. As DNA, the CDR3 is TGTGCCAGCAGTGTGGACAGGACAGGCTATGGCTACACCTTC.

This clone was observed once. DNA of the CDR3: TGTGCCAGCAGCTATTCTGGTCCGGGACTAGCTGAATCCAACGAGCAGTACTTC. Protein product: CASSYSGPGLAESNEQYF. This chain uses TRBV7-6 with TRBJ2-7; 9 bases map to TRBD2. This CDR3 has 18 amino acids. CDR1 and CDR2 (germline): SGHVS, FNYEAQ. The V gene end was trimmed by 4 bases and the J gene end by 5 bases; junction bases not matched to a gene: 18.

The V call is TRBV30, the J call TRBJ2-7, with TRBD2 matching 8 bases. This CDR3 region has 12 residues. The trim removed 8 bases at V and 4 bases at J, leaving 7 bases unmatched. Germline CDR1 is GTSNPN and CDR2 is SVGIG (reference sequence). CDR3 sequence: CAGAGTSYEQYF. DNA for the CDR3: TGTGCCGGCGCCGGGACTAGTTACGAGCAGTACTTC.

V gene TRBV19 combines with J gene TRBJ1-1, with D tentatively TRBD1 (5 bases). The CDR3 has 13 amino acids. Trimming pared 5 bases from V and 6 bases from J, leaving 13 bases between. Per germline, CDR1 LNHDA and CDR2 SQIVND (reference sequence). CDR3 in amino acids: CASSENGAPEAFF. The CDR3 DNA follows: TGTGCCAGTAGTGAGAACGGGGCCCCTGAAGCTTTCTTT.

V gene TRBV5-1 combines with J gene TRBJ2-1, with TRBD1 matching 8 bases. The CDR3 covers 15 residues. The V segment lost 5 bases and the J segment 1 base; nucleotides outside the gene matches: 5. In germline, CDR1 is SGHRS, CDR2 YFSETQ. In DNA form, the CDR3 reads TGCGCCAGCAGTTCGGACAGGGCGTCCTACAATGAGCAGTTCTTC. Translating it yields CASSSDRASYNEQFF.

The V gene is TRBV29-1, the J gene TRBJ1-4; D remains unclear. CDR3 size: 13 residues. Germline V gene lookup returns CDR1 SQVTM and CDR2 ANQGSEA. V was shortened by 7 bases and J by 0 bases, with 9 bases between the two germline ends. In nucleotides, the CDR3 is TGCAGCGCTGAGGTTGCAACTAATGAAAAACTGTTTTTT. It specifies CSAEVATNEKLFF.

The chain has TRBV19 and TRBJ1-1, with TRBD1 identical over 7 bases. The CDR3 totals 15 residues. Trimming took 1 base from V and 4 from J; bases not matched to a gene: 6. Germline loops: CDR1 LNHDA, CDR2 SQIVND (reference sequence). CDR3 nucleotides: TGTGCCAGTAGTATAGGTGACAGGGATGGCACTGAAGCTTTCTTT. Translation gives CASSIGDRDGTEAFF. Based on the CDR3 plus reference TRBV19 and TRBJ1-1, the full variable domain is DGGITQSPKYLFRKEGQNVTLSCEQNLNHDAMYWYRQDPGQGLRLIYYSQIVNDFQKGDIAEGYSVSREKKESFPLTVTSAQKNPTAFYLCASSIGDRDGTEAFFGQGTRLTVV.

The rearrangement joins TRBV7-9 to TRBJ1-4, with D tentatively TRBD1 (5 bases). The germline V gene encodes CDR1 SEHNR and CDR2 FQNEAQ (reference sequence). This CDR3 region has 15 residues. Trimming removed 5 bases from V and 8 bases from J, with 18 bases in between. The CDR3 loop reads CASSLGAVLLEKLFF. In DNA, the CDR3 is TGTGCCAGCAGCCTCGGGGCGGTTTTACTAGAAAAACTGTTTTTT.

For this clone: A junction boundary mismatches the germline segment, possibly from a read error. The same CDR3 is also encoded by other DNA sequences in this sample. V is TRBV6-5 and J is TRBJ2-7, with unresolved D. In germline, CDR1 is MNHEY, CDR2 SVGAGI. The CDR3 consists of 14 residues. The CDR3 nucleotides are TGTGCTAGCAGAGAAGCGATGGGATCCTACGAGCAGTACTTC. It translates to CASREAMGSYEQYF.

This chain links TRBV7-2 with TRBJ1-1; the D gene is possibly TRBD1 (5 bases). Germline assignment: CDR1 SGHTA and CDR2 FQGNSA. The CDR3 is 15 residues long. Between the trimmed V and J ends, which lost 6 bases and 1 base, there was a span of 15 bases. The CDR3 sequence is CASSTRAGRNTEAFF. The CDR3 nucleotides read TGTGCCAGCAGTACGAGAGCAGGGCGGAACACTGAAGCTTTCTTT.

This clone was seen only once. This sequence joins TRBV7-2 and TRBJ1-1; D might be TRBD1 (5 bases). V was clipped by 2 bases and J by 4 bases, with 14 bases between them. Germline V gene lookup returns CDR1 SGHTA and CDR2 FQGNSA. This CDR3 has 15 residues. The CDR3 DNA reads as TGTGCCAGCAGCTTATCGCCAGGGCTGTTCACTGAAGCTTTCTTT. It translates to CASSLSPGLFTEAFF.

The V and J genes are TRBV7-9 and TRBJ2-3; the match to TRBD1 covers 9 bases. V lost 3 bases to trimming and J lost 5 bases; unmatched junction nucleotides: 3. This CDR3 is built from 14 residues. The germline V gene has CDR1 SEHNR and CDR2 FQNEAQ (reference sequence). The CDR3 DNA sequence: TGTGCCAGCAGCTTGACGACAGGGGGAGATACGCAGTATTTT. Its protein product is CASSLTTGGDTQYF.